Here is one TCR beta chain with its context. This clonotype was seen a handful of times. Its antigen is currently not known. Nothing much larger sits one base from this clone, and base qualities are not available. The CDR3 numbers 15 residues from cysteine through phenylalanine. The kept DNA is CDR3 alone, 45 bases in frame from the first base. The germline V gene gives CDR1 as ENHRY and CDR2 as SYGVKD. V loses 5 bases at its end and J loses 6 bases; junction bases beyond the gene matches: 12. The method was 5' RACE. The reads were generated on an Illumina HiSeq 2500. A second roughly 6 to 11 cycle PCR used a sample-barcoded 5' primer and a J-beta primer mix. A template-switch 5' adaptor carrying 12 random nucleotides introduced a unique molecular identifier onto each TCR beta cDNA molecule. Each sample yielded at least 2.5 million CDR3-containing paired-end reads. First-strand cDNA synthesis was performed from all RNA using the Mint cDNA synthesis kit, with priming by a TRBC-specific oligonucleotide. Following uracil-DNA glycosylase treatment, a first 18-cycle PCR with universal primers M1SS and BC2_uni_R was performed on all cDNA. The original pipeline was this. Normalization of each sample was performed by random selection of 1 million high-quality reads, each carrying a distinct molecular identifier. Reads with shared molecular identifiers were discarded instead of being binned into consensus sequences. CDR3 identification, clonotype clustering and error correction used MiTCR with a Q25 quality threshold and the strictest error-elimination algorithm. A nonparametric unseen species model with Euler transformation was used to estimate lower-bound total TCR beta diversity. The public reads were run again by TCRdb, first through fastp at Q25 and then through MiXCR, and only productive beta chains were kept. When rows share a CDR3 protein, they turn into one entry using the most common DNA and genes. TCRdb assigned the V and J calls; the authors' analysis was not used. The sample table holds 700,000 or so distinct CDR3 sequences, of which about a fifth were seen once. Around a fifth of the sample is held by the ten biggest clonotypes.

Donors were under 40 systemically healthy Caucasian individuals from Russia aged roughly 6 to 95 years. Around 10 milliliters of peripheral blood were collected from each donor into EDTA-treated Vacutainer tubes. Ficoll-Paque density-gradient centrifugation was used to isolate PBMCs, with at least 6 million obtained per sample. Trizol reagent was used to extract total RNA from the PBMCs, yielding at least 5 micrograms per sample. For every donor, an aliquot of PBMCs went through flow cytometry to measure the percentages of naive CD45RAhigh/CD27high T cells. This entry comes from a study of blood T cells in healthy people across ages (dated by TCRdb to between 2015 and 2017). Regarding the complete study: Template switching captured roughly one uniquely barcoded TCR beta cDNA molecule per two T cells in model experiments. To avoid experimental bias, donors of different ages were spread randomly across the sequencing lanes. Using the same blood draw, the study looked at two additional independent replicas of 1 million unique cDNA reads for two donors, one aged 18 to 30 and the other aged 80 or older. Four age groups were formed from the donors: young (average roughly 15 years), middle-aged (just under 40), aged (62) and long-lived (around 82). Using deep sequencing normalized with unique cDNA molecular identifiers, the study measured how TCR beta repertoire diversity changes with age. Summary of the overall study and its limitations: The percentage of naive T cells measured by flow cytometry correlated strongly with observed TCR beta diversity. The long-lived group showed more naive CD4+ T cells, fewer expanded clones and increased TCR diversity than the aged group, suggesting age selection. Observed TCR beta diversity per million T cells fell roughly linearly with age, and a significant reduction was already apparent by age around 44. Bulk unsorted PBMC profiling prevented conclusive comparison of naive and antigen-experienced compartments. Estimates of total diversity based on one million sequenced T cells were considered lower bounds and underestimates. The CMV infection status of donors was not known, potentially confounding age-related changes in expanded clonotypes.

The origin of this receptor is a man in his 70s in good health. The V gene is TRBV10-3 and the J gene is TRBJ2-7; 8 bases in the middle match TRBD1. What was sequenced was blood. The CDR3 region reads CAISLTGENLAEQYF. The base sequence is TGTGCCATCAGTTTGACAGGGGAAAATTTAGCCGAGCAGTACTTC.